This T cell receptor beta chain emerged from a study of cytomegalovirus exposure and HLA in healthy donors (dated by TCRdb to the late 2010s). Regarding the complete study: According to an earlier analysis of several hundred of the donors, about 170 million T cells yielded 117 million unique TCR beta sequences and around 300 Gb of sequence data. About 300 gigabases of sequencing data and tens of millions of unique TCR sequences were included in an early release covering 550 to 800 HLA-typed donors. Of the 300 to 450 genotyped donors, 81% fell in the genetic ancestry cluster associated with self-reported Caucasian donors. The study was designed to test whether signatures of past pathogen exposure could be identified by cataloging public T cell receptors. The study profiled the T cell repertoires of fewer than 850 subjects by immunosequencing and related them to cytomegalovirus serostatus. In addition to the first cohort of hundreds of subjects, a separate validation cohort of 120 different subjects was used. To predict cytomegalovirus infection status, the study brought together high-throughput TCR immunosequencing, statistical association of individual TCRs with disease status, and machine learning. A later analysis re-analyzed previously published TCR beta repertoires from roughly 600 donors and added high-resolution HLA genotyping to study TCR occurrence patterns. The later analysis used no new phenotypic data to find candidate immune exposures, relying instead on TCR beta sequences and their occurrence across donors. To decide whether each TCR beta V gene segment behaved as functional or pseudogenic, an earlier analysis of some 600 of the donors relied on high-throughput TCR beta sequencing. Donor age, sex, ethnicity and CMV serostatus were compiled together with the repertoire data. A later genetic analysis used genome-wide SNP genotypes for about three fifths of the 666 donors, treating that subset as a discovery cohort. Every repertoire in the discovery cohort had been generated on one and the same sequencing platform. HLA typing covered class I and class II loci at four-digit resolution. The number of typed donors differed by locus: about 629-640 for A, B, C, DRB1 and DQB1; 522 for DQA1; some 590 for DPA1; and 400 to 480 for DPB1. About 5 DR-DQ haplotypes were handled as single units for association and clustering, since linkage in the cohort was strong. Across roughly 420 genotyped donors of the cohort, an average of 235,054 unique TCR beta nucleotide sequences per donor were sequenced, and approximately 19% of those sequences were non-productive. Paper-wide results and their limitations: In a later analysis, HLA-associated TCR beta chains showed more clonal expansion and lower generation probabilities than non-associated chains that were equally common. This cohort had only TCR beta chains sequenced, and the lack of alpha or paired-chain data limited which features could be detected. According to a later genetic analysis, donors in an Asian-associated ancestry cluster had fewer N-insertions in productive TCRs than the approximately 690-donor mean. The presence/absence analyses assumed that sequencing depth was roughly uniform across donors, and that assumption may not be true. Because the 87-base-pair reads could not distinguish some IMGT-functional V segments, including TRBV6-2 and TRBV6-3, those segments were excluded. A further reported finding was that TCR beta sequences accurately predicted the HLA-A and HLA-B alleles for most subjects in the first cohort. Across donors, most TCR sequences were observed very rarely, whereas some public TCRs were present in many individuals. In vitro tests confirmed that a few of the cytomegalovirus-associated TCR beta chains recognize cytomegalovirus antigens. Cytomegalovirus status was reported to be diagnosed by the classifier with high specificity and sensitivity in both the original and validation cohorts. The authors suggested that the approach could potentially be extended to other disease states and immunological phenotypes. Correlated functional status among segregating V segments might be attributable to linkage disequilibrium, but an unknown experimental factor could not be ruled out. A later analysis reported that several top co-occurrence clusters appeared linked to parvovirus B19, influenza, CMV and Epstein-Barr virus. In the study, around 160 TCR beta chains were listed as associated with cytomegalovirus. Assigning TCR associations to individual alleles was difficult when HLA alleles, especially DR and DQ, strongly co-occurred. According to a later analysis, most CMV-associated TCR beta chains appeared to be HLA-restricted, and the HLA associations seemed to be driven largely by CMV exposure. In a later analysis, some 17,000 TCR beta sequences were associated with specific HLA alleles at a false discovery rate of 0.05. The earlier analysis of some 540 of the donors excluded around 17 rarely observed V segments, including chromosome 9 orphons, because counts were too low. The only immune exposure information available for the cohort was CMV serostatus. A later genetic analysis associated a missense DCLRE1C variant with V-gene and J-gene trimming of TCR beta chains, and an independent cohort replicated the association. In an earlier analysis of fewer than 750 of the donors, most TCR beta V segments were observed in productive rearrangements about 87% or about 30% of the time, broadly matching IMGT annotations. A cluster of highly shared sequence variants was judged likely to represent a technical artifact of the sequencing pipeline. HLA typing was unavailable for some donors at each locus, so association tests used only the typed subset. In a later analysis, the rate of TCR association differed among HLA loci, with DRB1 alleles having the most associated TCRs and HLA-C alleles having the fewest.

The cohort was made up of approximately 670 healthy bone marrow donors. At the time of sampling, all cohort members were nominally healthy, though unrecorded immune exposures were likely present. The donor was CMV seronegative and was included in the group of 352 seronegative cohort members. Each donor provided a peripheral blood sample, and peripheral blood mononuclear cells were used for TCR beta sequencing. Genomic DNA extraction from the blood cell samples was performed with the Qiagen DNeasy Blood Extraction Kit. Turning to this clone: The specificity of this receptor is unknown. No quality values exist for individual bases; no much larger clone is one base distant.

V lost 5 bases and J lost 1 base; the stretch between them is 13 bases long. Spanning cysteine to phenylalanine, the CDR3 consists of 15 amino acids. Here the CDR3 DNA is all that survives: 45 bases in frame from base 1. Per the germline V gene, SGHVS is the CDR1 and FQNEAQ is the CDR2. Library generation was performed with the immunoSEQ multiplex PCR assay. For the multiplex PCR, a mixture combining 60 forward primers for TCR Vbeta segments and 13 reverse primers for TCR Jbeta segments was used. The CDR3 region of rearranged TCR beta genes was amplified from genomic DNA with a multiplex PCR assay. The amplified TCR beta libraries were sequenced on the Illumina HiSeq System as 87-base-pair reads. In the authors' own workflow: In a later analysis, approximately 74 million unique TCR beta chains were counted across the roughly 700 repertoires, and around 10 million of these chains were shared by at least two donors. Raw reads were error-corrected and collapsed into unique sequences by a nearest-neighbor algorithm in which closely related sequences were merged to remove PCR and sequencing errors. To assign V, D and J gene segments, CDR3 sequences were aligned to IMGT reference sequences. For a sequence to be retained, at least a six-nucleotide match to both a V gene segment and a J gene segment was required. A rearrangement counted as productive if the CDR3 had no stop codons and remained in frame with V and J, and every other rearrangement counted as non-productive. CDR3 was defined by IMGT convention, running from the second conserved V-encoded cysteine to the conserved J-encoded phenylalanine. In an earlier analysis of 550 to 650 of the donors, sequences lacking an unambiguous match to a single V gene segment were excluded. In an earlier analysis of 500 to 750 of the donors, V segments were called functional above 56.7% productive rearrangements and were called segregating when the between-donor standard deviation exceeded 5%. A statistical classification framework was built to diagnose cytomegalovirus status from the catalog of TCR beta chain sequences. In a later analysis, V and J genes were assigned by comparing TCR nucleotide sequences against IMGT/GENE-DB human TR gene sequences. The TCRdist pipeline was used in a later analysis to assign CDR3 sequences and most-parsimonious VDJ recombination scenarios. In a later analysis, each TCR beta chain was defined by its CDR3 amino acid sequence together with its V-gene family, and reads without a unique V-gene family were excluded. In a later analysis, 450 to 600 highly shared, low-generation-probability nucleotide sequences were removed to address suspected cross-contamination and a sequencing artifact. In a later analysis, a clonal expansion index was calculated for each public chain from normalized within-repertoire ranks of inferred template counts. Generation probabilities in a later analysis came from a VDJ recombination model fitted to out-of-frame rearrangements, and those results were checked against IGoR. Hypergeometric tests were used in a later analysis to score TCR-TCR, TCR-HLA and TCR-CMV co-occurrence, with a repertoire-size bias correction applied to the TCR pairs. In a later analysis, false discovery rates were estimated by permuting HLA or CMV assignments 20 times. A later analysis grouped co-occurring TCRs with DBSCAN, adding TCRdist sequence similarity when clustering within HLA-allele-positive subsets. For co-occurrence clustering, repertoires with fewer than 30,000 or more than 120,000 public chains were excluded, along with roughly 5 repertoires with anomalous nucleotide sharing. TCRdb limited this immuneACCESS table to in-frame rearrangements with V and J called. A share of clones is missing; checked studies link under half to unresolved V genes, and the rest is unexplained. V and J calls and clone size are those listed in that table; D and trimming were worked out from the DNA. The sample table lists about 130,000 clones, around 70% of them with a count of one. Around 3.2% of the sample goes to the ten largest clones.

The chain links TRBV7-8 with TRBJ2-3, with a weak D call of TRBD2 (5 bases match). The receptor was isolated from a man aged 30 to 45 in good health and CMV-seronegative. The specimen was PBMCs. The DNA sequence reads TGTGCCAGCAGCCCCCTCGCGGGCCGCACAGATACGCAGTATTTT. It specifies CASSPLAGRTDTQYF.